This T cell receptor beta chain was identified during a study of PD-1 blockade in classical Hodgkin lymphoma. Findings and limits, study-wide: Patients with a complete response exhibited baseline diversity comparable to newly diagnosed patients.

The count of this clone is one. Its antigen is still unknown. Clones were read by immunoSEQ multiplex PCR, and TCRdb kept only the in-frame ones, dropping some. This table has tens of thousands of clones, around three quarters appearing once. Every patient was affected by relapse after autologous stem cell transplantation, while exposure to brentuximab vedotin was not uniform. The CDR3 length is 15 residues. The V gene end was trimmed by 4 bases and the J gene end by 8 bases; junction bases not matched to a gene: 10. Germline values: CDR1 SGDLS, CDR2 YYNGEE. The chain joins TRBV9 to TRBJ2-1; TRBD2 aligns across 9 bases. The sequencing here drew on peripheral blood mononuclear cells (PBMCs), taken before the second cycle of nivolumab. The TCR originated in a human donor with classical Hodgkin lymphoma. The CDR3: CASSPPASGKDEQFF. As DNA, the CDR3 is TGTGCCAGCAGCCCCCCGGCTAGCGGGAAGGATGAGCAGTTCTTC.